The following is a T cell receptor (beta chain) sequence with its context. The V and J ends lost 6 bases and 4 bases, in that order; junction bases with no gene match: 10. Per the germline V gene, CDR1 is LNHDA and CDR2 is SQIVND (reference sequence). This CDR3 contains 15 residues. This sample was included in a study of blood T cell repertoires in COVID-19. On the study more broadly: Sites across the United States, Italy and Spain contributed samples from acute and convalescent COVID-19. From T cells, B-cell-depleted T cells, or PBMCs came the material, which was cDNA or gDNA.

Under the authors' procedure: Reference gene primer amplification gave estimated nucleated cell counts. Only in-frame clones appear in the TCRdb table, and some are missing; sequencing was by immunoSEQ multiplex PCR. For V, J and clone size, that table is used; D and trimming come from the DNA. The table has 90,000 to 130,000 clones, 70% to 80% seen once. This chain uses TRBV19 with TRBJ1-2; TRBD1 aligns across 8 bases. The sequence came from a woman aged 60 to 75 with acute or convalescent COVID-19. The source material was peripheral blood. The CDR3 DNA follows: TGTGCCAGTAGCCGAGGGCACCAGGGGGCCTATGGCTACACCTTC. Translating gives CASSRGHQGAYGYTF.